This T cell receptor (beta chain) was captured by sequencing in a study of T cells in Graves' hyperthyroidism and ophthalmopathy. There were TCR beta CDR3 regions amplified from RNA transcripts. The TCR CDR3 first-round RT-PCR relied on the HTBI primer set. TCRdb re-analysed the multiplex PCR reads in MiXCR, keeping a single row per CDR3 protein. The sample lists around 690,000 distinct CDR3 sequences, roughly 20% occurring once. This clonotype was observed a few times. V was cut by 5 bases and J by 8 bases, with 12 bases left in between. The V gene's germline CDR1 is MNHNS and CDR2 SASEGT. The CDR3 contains 13 residues.

The receptor's source is a man under 40 with Graves' ophthalmopathy. The sequencing input was blood. The chain recombines TRBV6-1 with TRBJ1-4; D may be TRBD1 (5 bases). The CDR3 bases are TGTGCCAGCAGTTTGAGGTGGGGGGAAAAACTGTTTTTT. It codes for CASSLRWGEKLFF.